This T cell receptor beta chain emerged from a study of T cell responses to AZD1222 COVID-19 vaccine. Findings and limits, study-wide: The study found vaccine-associated CD4 TCRs spanning spike, dominant at 160-218 and 743-854. Mostly white British, mostly female donors; authors suggested clonal diversity may be underestimated. As reported, nearly half of all spike-specific TCRs target variant regions that are unmutated.

Libraries were prepared by immunoSEQ multiplex PCR; TCRdb keeps only in-frame clonotypes and omits some of them. The table lists tens of thousands of clones, over 75% of them singletons. V lost 6 bases and J lost 0, with 8 bases in between. This CDR3 comprises 14 residues. The germline gives CDR1 MNHEY, CDR2 SVGAGI. A few counts support this clone. Its antigen is unknown. This sample comprised peripheral blood, obtained on day 0 of AZD1222 vaccination. The sequence was obtained from an adult in good health. The V gene is TRBV6-5, the J gene TRBJ1-4; no clear D gene. The CDR3 protein is CASSRQPTNEKLFF. As DNA, the CDR3 is TGTGCCAGCAGCAGACAACCAACTAATGAAAAACTGTTTTTT.